This T cell receptor (beta chain) derives from a study of cytomegalovirus exposure and HLA in healthy donors. Findings and caveats of the study: Later analysis identified a missense DCLRE1C variant that was linked to TCR beta V- and J-gene trimming.

The PCR employed 60 Vbeta primers together with 13 Jbeta primers. Profiling relied on immunoSEQ multiplex PCR, and the TCRdb table lists in-frame clones only, not all of them. Of tens of thousands of clones listed, around 80% were seen once; the top ten hold 9.7%. Remarks on this clone: Its antigen is currently unknown.

This CDR3 is 15 amino acids long. Germline V CDR1 and CDR2: SGHDT, YYEEEE. V lost 4 bases and J lost 3, with 15 bases in between. Sequenced: PBMCs. The J gene is TRBJ2-3, the V gene TRBV5-6; TRBD2 is a possible D gene (5 bases). The receptor comes from a man aged 35 to 55 in good health and CMV-seronegative. Written as DNA, the CDR3 is TGTGCCAGCAGCCCCCGGGGTAAGACGACAGATACGCAGTATTTT. Translated, it gives CASSPRGKTTDTQYF. The full variable domain, in which reference TRBV5-6 and TRBJ2-3 provide the parts outside the CDR3, is DAGVTQSPTHLIKTRGQQVTLRCSPKSGHDTVSWYQQALGQGPQFIFQYYEEEERQRGNFPDRFSGHQFPNYSSELNVNALLLGDSALYLCASSPRGKTTDTQYFGPGTRLTVL.